Each of the 27 T cell receptor beta chains below was sequenced from the same sample in a study of response to subunit inactivated influenza vaccine. TCRdb reprocessed the RT-PCR reads via MiXCR and lists one record per CDR3 protein. Of hundreds of thousands of distinct CDR3 sequences detected, approximately 7.7% appear once; the ten largest clones hold roughly 13%. The sample in question was PBMCs from blood, obtained about 23 months after vaccination. The origin of the receptors is a man in his fifties or sixties who received an inactivated influenza vaccine.

The V and J genes are TRBV7-9 and TRBJ2-1; D gene unclear. V lost 5 bases, J lost 10 bases, and 12 bases lay in between. Germline V gene sequence: CDR1 SEHNR, CDR2 FQNEAQ (reference sequence). This CDR3 comprises 12 residues. The CDR3 DNA sequence: TGTGCCAGCAGCCCGGACCTCCGCGAGCAGTTCTTC. Its protein product is CASSPDLREQFF.

This clonotype has more than one count but fewer than ten. The chain has TRBV28 and TRBJ2-7, with no clear D. CDR1 is MDHEN, CDR2 SYDVKM, per germline. There are 17 residues in the CDR3. V lost 6 bases, J lost 0 bases, and 21 bases lay in between. CDR3 loop: CASSTHRRPLLSYEQYF. In DNA form, the CDR3 reads TGTGCCAGCAGCACGCACCGCCGACCGTTACTCTCCTACGAGCAGTACTTC.

This clonotype was observed a few times. The CDR3 sequence is CSARDWERANEQFF. CDR3 bases: TGCAGTGCTAGAGATTGGGAGCGGGCTAATGAGCAGTTCTTC. The chain joins TRBV20-1 to TRBJ2-1; D possibly corresponds to TRBD2 (6 bases). Trimming pared 0 bases from V and 7 bases from J, leaving 13 bases between. This CDR3 contains 14 residues. Germline-derived CDR1 and CDR2 are DFQATT and SNEGSKA (reference sequence).

This clonotype was seen ten or more times. The genes are TRBV20-1 and TRBJ2-1; 12 positions match TRBD2. The germline V gene has CDR1 DFQATT and CDR2 SNEGSKA (reference sequence). The J segment lost 5 bases and the V segment lost 3 bases, leaving 14 bases of the junction unmatched. The length of the CDR3 is 18 residues. CDR3: CSASPRRRLAGVHNEQFF. The CDR3 coding sequence is TGCAGTGCTAGTCCCCGCCGTAGACTAGCGGGAGTCCACAATGAGCAGTTCTTC.

This clonotype was picked up many times. V is TRBV5-1 and J is TRBJ2-1, with 14 bases aligning to TRBD2. The trim removed 4 bases at V and 3 bases at J, leaving 6 bases unmatched. The germline V gene encodes CDR1 SGHRS and CDR2 YFSETQ. The CDR3 is 17 residues long. The CDR3 DNA reads TGCGCCAGCAGCCATGGACTAGCGGGAGGTAGCTACAATGAGCAGTTCTTC. It yields the protein CASSHGLAGGSYNEQFF. Full variable domain (remainder filled in from reference TRBV5-1 and TRBJ2-1): KAGVTQTPRYLIKTRGQQVTLSCSPISGHRSVSWYQQTPGQGLQFLFEYFSETQRNKGNFPGRFSGRQFSNSRSEMNVSTLELGDSALYLCASSHGLAGGSYNEQFFGPGTRLTVL.

This clonotype was picked up many times. The chain couples TRBV4-2 to TRBJ2-2; possible D gene TRBD1, 6 bases. CDR3 size: 14 residues. V was pared by 4 bases and J by 1 base, with 7 bases between. Germline V gene data show CDR1 as LGHNA and CDR2 as YNFKEQ. The CDR3 DNA sequence: TGTGCCAGCAGCCCGGGACAGAACACCGGGGAGCTGTTTTTT. Its translation: CASSPGQNTGELFF.

This clonotype was detected ten times or more. The chain joins TRBV14 to TRBJ2-5; D is uncertain. The CDR3 contains 14 residues. V lost 0 bases to trimming and J lost 7 bases, with 12 bases between them. Germline-derived CDR1 and CDR2 are SGHDN and FVKESK. CDR3 sequence: CASSQDMSARTQYF. As DNA, the CDR3 is TGTGCCAGCAGCCAAGATATGAGTGCGAGGACCCAGTACTTC.

A few counts support this clonotype. V and J are TRBV2 and TRBJ2-7; D is possibly TRBD1 or TRBD2 (5 bases each). Germline assignment: CDR1 SNHLY and CDR2 FYNNEI. The CDR3 extends over 14 amino acids. The V gene lost 5 bases and the J gene lost 1 base, with 12 bases spanning the gap. The CDR3: CASSMRGSSYEQYF. The CDR3 DNA follows: TGTGCCAGCAGTATGAGGGGTTCATCCTACGAGCAGTACTTC.

The V and J genes are TRBV7-6 and TRBJ2-5; TRBD2 agrees at 11 bases. Germline V gene data show CDR1 as SGHVS and CDR2 as FNYEAQ. Trimming cost V 4 bases and J 4 bases; bases outside gene matches: 8. This CDR3 has 16 amino acids. CDR3 loop: CASSSLAGGSRETQYF. The CDR3 DNA follows: TGTGCCAGCAGCTCATTAGCGGGAGGGAGTAGAGAGACCCAGTACTTC. The full variable domain, rest sourced from reference TRBV7-6 and TRBJ2-5, is GAGVSQSPRYKVTKRGQDVALRCDPISGHVSLYWYRQALGQGPEFLTYFNYEAQQDKSGLPNDRFSAERPEGSISTLTIQRTEQRDSAMYRCASSSLAGGSRETQYFGPGTRLLVL.

This clonotype has a handful of counts. V and J are TRBV12-3 or TRBV12-4 and TRBJ2-2; 9 bases align to TRBD2. Trimming cost V 2 bases and J 4 bases; bases outside gene matches: 8. This CDR3 has 17 residues. The CDR3 bases are TGTGCCAGCAGTTTAAGCCCGTCTAGCGGGGTCACCGGGGAGCTGTTTTTT. It translates to CASSLSPSSGVTGELFF.

This clonotype has ten or more counts. The V gene is TRBV4-2, the J gene TRBJ2-5; no clear D. The CDR3 is 16 residues long. Trimming left V 2 bases short and J 2 bases short, with 15 bases between. Germline-derived CDR1 and CDR2 are LGHNA and YNFKEQ. The CDR3 DNA is TGTGCCAGCAGCCAAAACGGCGGCCATGTTCAAGAGACCCAGTACTTC. Encoded protein: CASSQNGGHVQETQYF.

This clonotype was found a few times. The CDR3 here is CSAMGLGETQYF. CDR3 DNA: TGCAGCGCCATGGGACTCGGGGAGACCCAGTACTTC. This chain connects TRBV29-1 to TRBJ2-5, with a possible D match to TRBD2 (6 bases). In germline, CDR1 is SQVTM, CDR2 ANQGSEA. There are 12 residues in the CDR3. V lost 7 bases to trimming and J lost 5 bases, with 14 bases between them. The full variable domain, with the rest looked up from reference TRBV29-1 and TRBJ2-5, is SAVISQKPSRDICQRGTSLTIQCQVDSQVTMMFWYRQQPGQSLTLIATANQGSEATYESGFVIDKFPISRPNLTFSTLTVSNMSPEDSSIYLCSAMGLGETQYFGPGTRLLVL.

The chain joins TRBV7-9 to TRBJ1-4; unclear D gene. Per germline, CDR1 SEHNR and CDR2 FQNEAQ (reference sequence). Trimming shortened V by 5 bases and J by 3 bases, and 13 bases separated the two germline ends. The CDR3 runs 15 residues. As DNA, the CDR3 is TGTGCCAGCAGCCAGGACGCATCTGCTAATGAAAAACTGTTTTTT. Amino acid sequence: CASSQDASANEKLFF.

In its sample, this clonotype was seen a few times. This sequence joins TRBV18 and TRBJ1-4; perhaps TRBD1 as D (5 bases). The germline V gene encodes CDR1 KGHSH and CDR2 LQKENI. The V end was cut by 6 bases, the J end by 5 bases, with 16 bases between. The CDR3 totals 15 residues. CDR3: CASSTKGWSNEKLFF. The CDR3 DNA sequence: TGTGCCAGCTCTACGAAGGGGTGGTCGAATGAAAAACTGTTTTTT.

This chain joins TRBV12-3 or TRBV12-4 and TRBJ1-5; D uncertain. The CDR3 covers 17 residues. V lost 2 bases to trimming and J lost 4 bases, with 18 bases between them. The CDR3 DNA reads TGTGCCAGCAGTTTATCGGTAGGTTCCGGGGATAATCAGCCCCAGCATTTT. Translating gives CASSLSVGSGDNQPQHF.

There are many counts of this clonotype. The rearrangement joins TRBV5-1 to TRBJ1-1, with D unclear. Trimming removed 0 bases at V and 0 bases at J, with 9 bases between. The CDR3 is 15 amino acids. The V gene's germline CDR1 is SGHRS and CDR2 YFSETQ. The DNA of the CDR3 is TGCGCCAGCAGCTTGGGGACCGGGATGAACACTGAAGCTTTCTTT. This gives the protein CASSLGTGMNTEAFF.

This clonotype has only a few counts. The chain recombines TRBV7-9 with TRBJ2-5; no firm D call. The CDR3 consists of 14 residues. V dropped 2 bases and J dropped 2 bases, with 9 bases sitting between them. Germline V gene sequence: CDR1 SEHNR, CDR2 FQNEAQ (reference sequence). CDR3: CASSLRAEQETQYF. CDR3 in DNA: TGTGCCAGCAGCTTAAGGGCAGAACAAGAGACCCAGTACTTC.

The chain has TRBV5-1 and TRBJ1-4; D unclear. Germline CDR1 and CDR2: SGHRS and YFSETQ. V was cut by 3 bases and J by 0 bases, with 9 bases left in between. The CDR3 contains 15 residues. The CDR3 DNA reads as TGCGCCAGCAGCTCGGACGGTGCAACTAATGAAAAACTGTTTTTT. As protein: CASSSDGATNEKLFF.

Only a few counts were recorded for this clonotype. The chain has TRBV24-1 and TRBJ1-1, with 7 bases that match TRBD1. J lost 7 bases, V lost 7 bases, and 11 bases had no gene match. This CDR3 has 14 amino acids. Germline values: CDR1 KGHDR, CDR2 SFDVKD. The DNA of the CDR3 is TGTGCCACCAGGACAACAGGGGAGGGTAATGAAGCTTTCTTT. As protein: CATRTTGEGNEAFF.

This clonotype was seen a few times. The V and J genes are TRBV11-2 and TRBJ2-1, with 7 positions matching TRBD2. This CDR3 region has 12 residues. The J segment lost 13 bases and the V segment lost 1 base, leaving 4 bases of the junction unmatched. Per germline, CDR1 SGHAT and CDR2 FQNNGV. DNA for the CDR3: TGTGCCAGCAGCTTAGGGGAGGGAATTCAGTTCTTC. It translates to CASSLGEGIQFF.

V gene TRBV7-2 combines with J gene TRBJ1-1; no reliable D call. V dropped 2 bases and J dropped 1 base, with 11 bases sitting between them. Per germline, CDR1 SGHTA and CDR2 FQGNSA. CDR3 size: 15 residues. CDR3 amino acids: CASSLNAQTNTEAFF. The DNA for the CDR3 is TGTGCCAGCAGCTTAAACGCACAAACGAACACTGAAGCTTTCTTT.

In its sample, this clonotype was seen many times. The chain links TRBV18 to TRBJ1-1; 10 bases line up with TRBD1. CDR1 and CDR2 from the germline V gene are KGHSH and LQKENI. CDR3 size: 17 residues. Germline trimming cut 2 bases from V and 5 bases from J; bases unmatched to any gene: 11. Here the CDR3 reads CASSPIPLGQGETEAFF. DNA of the CDR3: TGTGCCAGCTCACCAATCCCTCTCGGACAGGGGGAAACTGAAGCTTTCTTT.

Regarding this clonotype: This may be a read error: a much more frequent sequence differs by one nucleotide. The final CDR3 position lacks the conserved phenylalanine or tryptophan, pointing to a likely read error. J is TRBJ2-1 and V is TRBV15; D call uncertain. The CDR3 spans 17 residues. CDR1 is LNHNV and CDR2 is YYDKDF in the germline V gene (reference sequence). Trimming left V 0 bases short and J 7 bases short, with 19 bases between. The CDR3 sequence is CATSRDGGFRRANEQFS. As DNA, the CDR3 is TGTGCCACCAGCAGAGATGGCGGCTTTCGCCGGGCGAATGAGCAGTTCTCC.

V gene TRBV20-1 combines with J gene TRBJ2-5; D not resolved. The V gene lost 1 base and the J gene lost 5 bases, with 11 bases spanning the gap. This CDR3 region has 13 residues. Germline V gene sequence: CDR1 DFQATT, CDR2 SNEGSKA (reference sequence). The CDR3 region has the DNA TGCAGTGCTAGAGGGGCGAAGGATGAGACCCAGTACTTC. It yields the protein CSARGAKDETQYF.

This clonotype came up a few times. The chain carries TRBV10-1 and TRBJ2-7; 7 bases match TRBD1. Germline CDR1 is WNHNN and CDR2 is SYGVQD (reference sequence). Trimming cost V 6 bases and J 0 bases; bases outside gene matches: 8. The CDR3 covers 15 residues. The CDR3 region has the DNA TGCGCCAGCAGCCAGACAGGGCCGCACTCCTACGAGCAGTACTTC. This sequence encodes CASSQTGPHSYEQYF.

This clonotype was seen only a few times. V and J are TRBV12-3 or TRBV12-4 and TRBJ1-1; TRBD1 might be the D (6 bases). There are 12 residues in the CDR3. Trimming pared 5 bases from V and 7 bases from J, leaving 11 bases between. The CDR3 DNA sequence: TGTGCCAGCAGTCCGACAGGAGTTGAAGCTTTCTTT. Translating it yields CASSPTGVEAFF.

This clonotype was counted between two and nine times. This rearrangement joins TRBV6-2 or TRBV6-3 to TRBJ2-3; tentative D call: TRBD2 (6 bases). Germline V gene data show CDR1 as MNHEY and CDR2 as SVGEGT. V lost 7 bases and J lost 4, with 9 bases in between. The CDR3 has 12 residues. In DNA, the CDR3 is TGTGCCAGCACCCCGGGGGCAGATACGCAGTATTTT. This gives the protein CASTPGADTQYF.